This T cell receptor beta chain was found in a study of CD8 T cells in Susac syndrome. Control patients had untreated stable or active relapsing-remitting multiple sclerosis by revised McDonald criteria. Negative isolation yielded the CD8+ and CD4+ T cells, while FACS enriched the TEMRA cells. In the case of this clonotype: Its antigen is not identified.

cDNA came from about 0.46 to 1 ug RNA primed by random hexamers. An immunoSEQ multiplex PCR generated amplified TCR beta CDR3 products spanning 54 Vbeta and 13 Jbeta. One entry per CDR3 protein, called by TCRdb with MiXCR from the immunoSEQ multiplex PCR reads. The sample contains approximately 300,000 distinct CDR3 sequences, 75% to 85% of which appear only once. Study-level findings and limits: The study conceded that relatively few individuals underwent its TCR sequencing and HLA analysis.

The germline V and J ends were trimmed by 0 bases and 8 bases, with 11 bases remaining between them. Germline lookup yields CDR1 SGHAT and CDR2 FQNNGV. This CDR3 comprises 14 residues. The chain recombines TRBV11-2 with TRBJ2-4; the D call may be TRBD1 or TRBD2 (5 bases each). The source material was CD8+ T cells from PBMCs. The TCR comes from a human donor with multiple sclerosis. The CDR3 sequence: CASSLERGWDIQYF. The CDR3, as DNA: TGTGCCAGCAGCTTAGAGAGGGGTTGGGACATTCAGTACTTC.